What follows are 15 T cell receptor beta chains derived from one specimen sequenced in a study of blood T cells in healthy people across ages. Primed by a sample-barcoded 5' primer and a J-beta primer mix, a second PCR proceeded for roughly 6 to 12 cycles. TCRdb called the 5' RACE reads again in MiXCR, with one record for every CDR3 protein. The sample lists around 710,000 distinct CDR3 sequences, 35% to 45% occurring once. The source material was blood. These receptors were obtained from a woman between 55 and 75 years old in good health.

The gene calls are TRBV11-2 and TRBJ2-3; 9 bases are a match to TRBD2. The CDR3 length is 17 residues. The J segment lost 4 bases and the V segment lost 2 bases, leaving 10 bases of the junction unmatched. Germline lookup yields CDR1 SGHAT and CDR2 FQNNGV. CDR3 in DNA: TGTGCCAGCAGCTTAAGTTTGGCGGGAGGGCCCTCAGATACGCAGTATTTT. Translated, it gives CASSLSLAGGPSDTQYF.

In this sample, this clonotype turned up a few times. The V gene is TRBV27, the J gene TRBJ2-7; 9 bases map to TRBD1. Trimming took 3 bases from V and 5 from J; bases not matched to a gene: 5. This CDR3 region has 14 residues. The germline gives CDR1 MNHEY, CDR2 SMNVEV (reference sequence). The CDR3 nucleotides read TGTGCCAGCAGTTTTTCGGGACAGGGTAACGAGCAGTACTTC. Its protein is CASSFSGQGNEQYF.

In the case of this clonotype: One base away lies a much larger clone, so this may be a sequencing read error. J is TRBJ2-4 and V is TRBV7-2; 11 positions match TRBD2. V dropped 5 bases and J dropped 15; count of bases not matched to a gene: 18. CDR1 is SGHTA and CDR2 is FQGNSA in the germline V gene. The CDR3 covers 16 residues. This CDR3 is CASSPRTSGHGFERYF. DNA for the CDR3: TGTGCCAGCAGCCCTAGGACTAGCGGGCATGGGTTCGAGCGGTACTTC.

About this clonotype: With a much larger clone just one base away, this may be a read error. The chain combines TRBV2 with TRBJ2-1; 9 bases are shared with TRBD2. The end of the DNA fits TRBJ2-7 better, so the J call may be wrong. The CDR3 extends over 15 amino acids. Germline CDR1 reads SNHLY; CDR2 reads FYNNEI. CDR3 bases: TGTGCCAGCAGTGAAGGCGGGGGGGCCTACAATGAGCAGTACTTC. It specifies CASSEGGGAYNEQYF.

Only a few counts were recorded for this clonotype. The CDR3 bases are TGCATCACGACAGGGATGGCCTATGGCTACACCTTC. It specifies CITTGMAYGYTF. The rearrangement joins TRBV20-1 to TRBJ1-2; 7 bases fit TRBD1. Germline-derived CDR1 and CDR2 are DFQATT and SNEGSKA (reference sequence). The CDR3 spans 12 residues.

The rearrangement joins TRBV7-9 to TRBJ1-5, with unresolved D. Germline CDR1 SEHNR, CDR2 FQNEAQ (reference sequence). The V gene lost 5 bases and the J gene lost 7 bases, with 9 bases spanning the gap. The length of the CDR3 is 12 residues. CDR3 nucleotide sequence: TGTGCCAGCAGCAACCCATGGCAGCCCCAGCATTTT. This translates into CASSNPWQPQHF.

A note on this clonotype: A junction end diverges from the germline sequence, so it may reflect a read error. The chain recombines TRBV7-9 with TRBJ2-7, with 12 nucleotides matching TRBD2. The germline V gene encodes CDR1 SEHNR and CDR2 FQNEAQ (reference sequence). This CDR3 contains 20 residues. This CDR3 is CASSLSVLAGGERSYNEQYF. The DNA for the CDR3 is TGCGCCAGCAGCTTATCAGTTCTAGCGGGGGGGGAGCGATCCTACAATGAGCAGTACTTT.

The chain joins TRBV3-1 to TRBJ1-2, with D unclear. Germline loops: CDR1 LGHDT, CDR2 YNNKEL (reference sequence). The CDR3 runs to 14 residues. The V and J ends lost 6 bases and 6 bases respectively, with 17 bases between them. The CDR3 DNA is TGTGCCAGCAGGTCATCTTTGGGGTTTAATGGCTACACCTTC. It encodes CASRSSLGFNGYTF.

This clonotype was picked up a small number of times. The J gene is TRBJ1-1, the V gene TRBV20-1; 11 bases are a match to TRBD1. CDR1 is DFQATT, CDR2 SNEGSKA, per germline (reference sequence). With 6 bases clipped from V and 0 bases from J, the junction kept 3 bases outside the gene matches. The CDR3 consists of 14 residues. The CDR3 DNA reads TGCAGTGCCGGGACAGGGGGAATGAACACTGAAGCTTTCTTT. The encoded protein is CSAGTGGMNTEAFF.

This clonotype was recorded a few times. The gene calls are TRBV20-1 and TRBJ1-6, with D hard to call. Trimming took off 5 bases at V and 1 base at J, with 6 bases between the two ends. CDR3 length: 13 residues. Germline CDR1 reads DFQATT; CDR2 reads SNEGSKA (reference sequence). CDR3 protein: CSAATSYNSPLHF. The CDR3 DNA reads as TGCAGTGCTGCGACGTCCTATAATTCACCCCTCCACTTT.

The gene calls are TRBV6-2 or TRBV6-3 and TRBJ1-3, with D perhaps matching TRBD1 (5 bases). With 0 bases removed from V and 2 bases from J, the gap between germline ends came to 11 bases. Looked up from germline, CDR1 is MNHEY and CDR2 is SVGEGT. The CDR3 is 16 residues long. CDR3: CASSYSSGTTGNTIYF. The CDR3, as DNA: TGTGCCAGCAGTTACTCGAGCGGGACTACTGGAAACACCATATATTTT.

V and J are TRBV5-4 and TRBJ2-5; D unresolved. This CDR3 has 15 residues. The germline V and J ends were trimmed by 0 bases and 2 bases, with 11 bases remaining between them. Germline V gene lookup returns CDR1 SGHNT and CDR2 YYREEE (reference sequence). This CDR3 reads CASSLGGSGQETQYF. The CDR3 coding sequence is TGTGCCAGCAGCTTGGGAGGATCGGGTCAAGAGACCCAGTACTTC.

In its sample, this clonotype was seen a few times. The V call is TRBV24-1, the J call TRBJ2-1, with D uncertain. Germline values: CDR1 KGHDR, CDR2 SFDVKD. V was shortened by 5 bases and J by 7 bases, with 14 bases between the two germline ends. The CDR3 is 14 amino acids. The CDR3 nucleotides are TGTGCCACCAGTGGGAGTGGCAGCCAAAATGAGCAGTTCTTC. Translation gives CATSGSGSQNEQFF.

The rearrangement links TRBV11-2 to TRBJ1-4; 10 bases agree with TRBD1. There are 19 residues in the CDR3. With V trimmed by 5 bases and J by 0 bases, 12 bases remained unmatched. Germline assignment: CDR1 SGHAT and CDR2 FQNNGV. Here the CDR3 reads CASSREDRGERATNEKLFF. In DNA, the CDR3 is TGTGCCAGCAGCCGAGAGGACAGGGGGGAACGGGCAACTAATGAAAAACTGTTTTTT.

Here the CDR3 reads CASSPLAASGNTQYF. The CDR3 DNA sequence: TGTGCCAGCAGCCCCTTGGCGGCTAGCGGGAATACGCAGTATTTT. J is TRBJ2-3 and V is TRBV4-2, with 9 bases aligning to TRBD2. The CDR3 length is 15 residues. The germline V gene encodes CDR1 LGHNA and CDR2 YNFKEQ. The V gene end was trimmed by 4 bases and the J gene end by 7 bases; junction bases not matched to a gene: 9.